Presented here are 20 T cell receptor beta chains from one specimen sequenced in a study of T cell repertoires in cytomegalovirus infection. TCRdb redid the calling of the reads with MiXCR, one entry per CDR3 protein. The data hold 150,000 or so distinct CDR3 sequences, with more than 15% observed a single time. Material: CD8+ T cells from PBMCs. These receptors all stem from a human donor in good health (CMV status not recorded). Some clones in this sample may be carry-over from other donors' samples.

This clonotype was observed a handful of times. This chain uses TRBV6-2 or TRBV6-3 with TRBJ1-5, with D uncertain. The CDR3 has 14 amino acids. V gave up 4 bases and J gave up 3 bases, with 10 bases separating them. Germline lookup yields CDR1 MNHEY and CDR2 SVGEGT. CDR3 sequence (DNA): TGTGCCAGCAGTTTAGGGATCCTCAATCAGCCCCAGCATTTT. Amino acid sequence: CASSLGILNQPQHF.

The table lists this clonotype with a few counts. J is TRBJ2-7 and V is TRBV7-9; 12 positions match TRBD1. With V trimmed by 6 bases and J by 4 bases, 7 bases remained unmatched. Germline values: CDR1 SEHNR, CDR2 FQNEAQ (reference sequence). This CDR3 has 15 amino acids. CDR3 region: CASSAGTGGSYEQYF. The CDR3 DNA reads as TGTGCCAGCAGTGCCGGGACAGGGGGCTCTTACGAGCAGTACTTC. The full variable domain, its missing parts supplied by reference TRBV7-9 and TRBJ2-7, is DTGVSQNPRHKITKRGQNVTFRCDPISEHNRLYWYRQTLGQGPEFLTYFQNEAQLEKSRLLSDRFSAERPKGSFSTLEIQRTEQGDSAMYLCASSAGTGGSYEQYFGPGTRLTVT.

By proportion, this clonotype is medium-sized. Here the CDR3 reads CASSPLQGSHADTQYF. The CDR3, as DNA: TGTGCCAGCAGCCCTCTGCAGGGGAGCCACGCAGATACGCAGTATTTT. V gene TRBV28 combines with J gene TRBJ2-3; TRBD1 might be the D (6 bases). Germline-derived CDR1 and CDR2 are MDHEN and SYDVKM. Trimming took off 6 bases at V and 4 bases at J, with 20 bases between the two ends. The length of the CDR3 is 16 residues. Using reference TRBV28 and TRBJ2-3 for the parts outside the CDR3, the full variable domain is DVKVTQSSRYLVKRTGEKVFLECVQDMDHENMFWYRQDPGLGLRLIYFSYDVKMKEKGDIPEGYSVSREKKERFSLILESASTNQTSMYLCASSPLQGSHADTQYFGPGTRLTVL.

The J gene is TRBJ2-7, the V gene TRBV6-2 or TRBV6-3, with TRBD1 matching over 7 bases. The V gene's germline CDR1 is MNHEY and CDR2 SVGEGT. J was trimmed by 7 bases and V by 9 bases; bases with no gene match: 12. The CDR3 has 13 amino acids. This chain's CDR3 is CASQATGAWEQYF. The CDR3 nucleotides read TGTGCCAGTCAAGCTACAGGGGCGTGGGAGCAGTACTTC.

The chain recombines TRBV7-8 with TRBJ2-7; TRBD1 agrees at 12 bases. With 5 bases clipped from V and 5 bases from J, the junction kept 13 bases outside the gene matches. Germline V CDR1 and CDR2: SGHVS, FQNEAQ. The CDR3 is made up of 17 amino acids. The CDR3 DNA reads as TGTGCCAGCAGCCACCTTTTGGACGGGACAGGGGGCAACGAGCAGTACTTC. Its protein product is CASSHLLDGTGGNEQYF.

The V gene is TRBV6-2 or TRBV6-3, the J gene TRBJ2-1, with TRBD1 matching over 7 bases. This CDR3 comprises 16 residues. Germline assignment: CDR1 MNHEY and CDR2 SVGEGT. Trimming removed 5 bases from V and 5 bases from J; junction bases left unmatched: 12. The CDR3 coding sequence is TGTGCCAGCAGTACGGCCACCGGGACAGCCCACAATGAGCAGTTCTTC. Translation gives CASSTATGTAHNEQFF.

This clonotype was picked up a small number of times. The J gene is TRBJ1-1, the V gene TRBV7-3; D is perhaps TRBD1 (5 bases). Trimming cost V 1 base and J 0 bases, with 18 bases left between them. Germline lookup yields CDR1 SGHTA and CDR2 FQGTGA. The CDR3 extends over 18 amino acids. The CDR3 DNA follows: TGTGCCAGCAGCTTAATTGGAGGGGTCAGGGTAATGAACACTGAAGCTTTCTTT. Its translation: CASSLIGGVRVMNTEAFF.

This rearrangement joins TRBV6-2 or TRBV6-3 to TRBJ2-1; D is unclear. The V gene lost 2 bases and the J gene lost 10 bases, with 12 bases spanning the gap. Germline CDR1 and CDR2: MNHEY and SVGEGT. This CDR3 is 13 amino acids long. This CDR3 is CASSYLPGHEQFF. CDR3 sequence (DNA): TGTGCCAGCAGTTACCTTCCCGGCCACGAGCAGTTCTTC.

The CDR3 sequence is CASSSARTVNTGELFF. The CDR3 bases are TGTGCCAGCAGCTCCGCTCGGACAGTAAACACCGGGGAGCTGTTTTTT. The chain employs TRBV7-6 and TRBJ2-2, with D maybe TRBD1 (6 bases). The CDR3 is made up of 16 amino acids. The ends were cut back, 4 bases at V and 2 bases at J, with 14 bases in the middle. Looked up from germline, CDR1 is SGHVS and CDR2 is FNYEAQ.

This clonotype was recorded a few times. V is TRBV7-2 and J is TRBJ1-1; D uncertain. The V end was cut by 8 bases, the J end by 3 bases, with 13 bases between. The CDR3 extends over 13 amino acids. Germline assignment: CDR1 SGHTA and CDR2 FQGNSA. CDR3 amino acids: CASSRTDYTEAFF. The CDR3 nucleotides are TGTGCCAGCTCCAGGACGGATTACACTGAAGCTTTCTTT.

The genes are TRBV28 and TRBJ1-5; a weak D match, TRBD1 (5 bases). This CDR3 comprises 17 residues. In germline, CDR1 is MDHEN, CDR2 SYDVKM. The V gene lost 8 bases and the J gene lost 7 bases, with 27 bases spanning the gap. The CDR3 DNA is TGTGCCAGCCTCGGCGGGGGAGGAGCGGCGCGCGGACAGCCCCAGCATTTT. It codes for CASLGGGGAARGQPQHF.

This clonotype has more than one count but fewer than ten. The chain uses TRBV7-2 and TRBJ2-1; 9 nucleotides line up with TRBD1. From germline, CDR1 is SGHTA and CDR2 FQGNSA. Losses at the gene ends were 3 bases for V and 5 bases for J; bases not matched to a gene: 5. The CDR3 totals 15 residues. In DNA form, the CDR3 reads TGTGCCAGCAGCTTCACCGGGACAGGGCACAATGAGCAGTTCTTC. It translates to CASSFTGTGHNEQFF.

This chain joins TRBV14 and TRBJ2-1; the D is unclear. Germline CDR1 and CDR2: SGHDN and FVKESK. This CDR3 spans 15 amino acids. The ends were cut back, 4 bases at V and 0 bases at J, with 10 bases in the middle. Here the CDR3 DNA reads TGTGCCAGCAGCCCACGGGCCAGCTCCTACAATGAGCAGTTCTTC. It specifies CASSPRASSYNEQFF.

This clonotype appeared once. V is TRBV7-2 and J is TRBJ2-7, with TRBD2 matching over 9 bases. The V gene's germline CDR1 is SGHTA and CDR2 FQGNSA. J gave up 0 bases and V 0 bases, and 3 bases lay outside the gene matches. The CDR3 runs 16 residues. In DNA form, the CDR3 reads TGTGCCAGCAGCTTAGCCCGGCGGGGGGGCTCCTACGAGCAGTACTTC. It specifies CASSLARRGGSYEQYF. Together with reference TRBV7-2 and TRBJ2-7, the CDR3 gives the full variable domain: GAGVSQSPSNKVTEKGKDVELRCDPISGHTALYWYRQSLGQGLEFLIYFQGNSAPDKSGLPSDRFSAERTGGSVSTLTIQRTQQEDSAVYLCASSLARRGGSYEQYFGPGTRLTVT.

This clonotype was picked up a small number of times. The chain couples TRBV2 to TRBJ2-1; D unresolved. V gave up 3 bases and J gave up 9 bases, with 3 bases separating them. Germline lookup yields CDR1 SNHLY and CDR2 FYNNEI. CDR3 length: 10 residues. The CDR3, as DNA: TGTGCCAGCAGTGAGGGTGAGCAGTTCTTC. Translating gives CASSEGEQFF. The full variable domain, completed using reference TRBV2 and TRBJ2-1, is EPEVTQTPSHQVTQMGQEVILRCVPISNHLYFYWYRQILGQKVEFLVSFYNNEISEKSEIFDDQFSVERPDGSNFTLKIRSTKLEDSAMYFCASSEGEQFFGPGTRLTVL.

The chain carries TRBV6-1 and TRBJ2-3; TRBD1 agrees at 10 bases. Germline lookup yields CDR1 MNHNS and CDR2 SASEGT. The V and J ends lost 7 bases and 4 bases, in that order; junction bases with no gene match: 5. The CDR3 extends over 14 amino acids. Written as DNA, the CDR3 is TGTGCCAGCACCGACGGGACAGGGGCAGATACGCAGTATTTT. Amino acids: CASTDGTGADTQYF.

This clonotype was counted only a few times. The chain recombines TRBV24-1 with TRBJ2-1; D unresolved. V was pared by 9 bases and J by 4 bases, with 18 bases between. Per the germline V gene, CDR1 is KGHDR and CDR2 is SFDVKD. This CDR3 region has 15 residues. The CDR3 loop is CATARIGNSYNEQFF. Here the CDR3 DNA reads TGTGCCACCGCTAGGATCGGTAACTCATACAATGAGCAGTTCTTC.

Remarks on this clonotype: A read error may produce the germline difference seen at one junction end. V gene TRBV27 combines with J gene TRBJ1-1, with 8 bases lining up with TRBD1. The CDR3 totals 15 residues. Per the germline V gene, CDR1 is MNHEY and CDR2 is SMNVEV (reference sequence). The CDR3 reads CASSVSQGDSTEAFF. Here the CDR3 DNA reads TGTGCCAGCAGTGTATCACAGGGGGATTCCACTGAAGCTTTCTTT.

This clonotype has only a few counts. This chain joins TRBV28 and TRBJ2-7; D unresolved. V dropped 6 bases and J dropped 6 bases, with 12 bases sitting between them. CDR1 is MDHEN, CDR2 SYDVKM, per germline. This CDR3 spans 12 amino acids. In nucleotides, the CDR3 is TGTGCCAGCAGGCTTTTGGAGAGCGAGCAGTACTTC. Translated: CASRLLESEQYF.

This chain uses TRBV19 with TRBJ1-1; a weak D match, TRBD1 (6 bases). V was pared by 5 bases and J by 1 base, with 14 bases between. The CDR3 runs 15 residues. Germline CDR1 and CDR2: LNHDA and SQIVND (reference sequence). The DNA of the CDR3 is TGTGCCAGTAGTCCCCGCAGGACAGCGAACACTGAAGCTTTCTTT. Translating it yields CASSPRRTANTEAFF.